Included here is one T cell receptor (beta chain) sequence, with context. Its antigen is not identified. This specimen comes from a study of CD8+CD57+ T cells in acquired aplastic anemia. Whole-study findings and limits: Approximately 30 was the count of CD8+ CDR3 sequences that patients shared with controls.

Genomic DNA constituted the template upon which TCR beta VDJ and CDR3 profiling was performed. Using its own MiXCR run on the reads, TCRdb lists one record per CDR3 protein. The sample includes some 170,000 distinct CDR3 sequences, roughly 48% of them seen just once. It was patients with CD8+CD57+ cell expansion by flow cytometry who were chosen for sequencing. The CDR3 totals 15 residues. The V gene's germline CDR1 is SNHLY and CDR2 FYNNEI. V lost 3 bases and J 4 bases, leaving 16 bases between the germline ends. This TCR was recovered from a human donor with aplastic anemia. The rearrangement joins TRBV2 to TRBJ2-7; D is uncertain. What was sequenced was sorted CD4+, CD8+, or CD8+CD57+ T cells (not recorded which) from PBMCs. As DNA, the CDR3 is TGTGCCAGCAGTGACGCGGTGGGTGGCAGGTACGAGCAGTACTTC. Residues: CASSDAVGGRYEQYF.